This T cell receptor (beta chain) derives from a study of OX40 agonist ivuxolimab in advanced cancers. Background on the study: Ivuxolimab was administered intravenously to patients at 0.01 to 10 mg/kg every 2 weeks. General study findings and limits: The antigen specificity of the peripheral T cells (those that were expanded) was not determined.

Trimming removed 5 bases from V and 5 bases from J, with 16 bases in between. CDR1 SEHNR and CDR2 FQNEAQ come from the germline V gene (reference sequence). This CDR3 comprises 14 residues. Regarding this clone: Its target is not known.

Some clones are missing from TCRdb's copy, which holds only in-frame ones; the method was immunoSEQ multiplex PCR. The table shows over 65,000 clones, with roughly nine tenths occurring only once. The chain joins TRBV7-9 to TRBJ2-7, with TRBD1 as a possible D gene (5 bases). This receptor was obtained from an adult with an advanced solid tumor such as melanoma, head and neck, liver or kidney cancer. The sample was CD4+ or CD8+ T cells sorted from blood, taken in a trial of the OX40 agonist ivuxolimab. This CDR3 reads CASSPSIRAHEQYF. CDR3 bases: TGTGCCAGCAGCCCCTCGATCAGGGCCCACGAGCAGTACTTC. Full variable domain (outside the CDR3, taken from reference TRBV7-9 and TRBJ2-7): DTGVSQNPRHKITKRGQNVTFRCDPISEHNRLYWYRQTLGQGPEFLTYFQNEAQLEKSRLLSDRFSAERPKGSFSTLEIQRTEQGDSAMYLCASSPSIRAHEQYFGPGTRLTVT.